This record covers a single T cell receptor (beta chain). Its antigen is unknown. The junction does not match germline at one end; this may be a read error. This record belongs to a study of post-analysis software for immune sequencing data. Study as a whole: Progressive-relapsing, secondary progressive and relapsing-remitting multiple sclerosis were among the disease courses included. Points from the study as a whole: About 5 TRBV segments (TRBV5-6, TRBV5-1 and TRBV20-1 among them) occurred more frequently in patients than in controls. Analysis by F measure revealed that same-batch samples clustered strongly together.

The germline V gene encodes CDR1 SGHRS and CDR2 YFSETQ. The CDR3 is 14 residues long. Built from TCR beta cDNA, the libraries had unique molecular identifiers in them. MiXCR, applied by TCRdb to the PCR reads, yields one record per CDR3 protein. Here the sample spans hundreds of thousands of distinct CDR3 sequences, approximately 42% being singletons. The chain joins TRBV5-1 to TRBJ1-1, with D unclear. The sample comprised blood. The clonotype comes from a girl aged 2-10 years with multiple sclerosis. The CDR3 region is CASSFTGGNTEAFF. In nucleotides, the CDR3 is TGTGCCAGCAGTTTCACGGGCGGGAACACTGAAGCTTTCTTT.